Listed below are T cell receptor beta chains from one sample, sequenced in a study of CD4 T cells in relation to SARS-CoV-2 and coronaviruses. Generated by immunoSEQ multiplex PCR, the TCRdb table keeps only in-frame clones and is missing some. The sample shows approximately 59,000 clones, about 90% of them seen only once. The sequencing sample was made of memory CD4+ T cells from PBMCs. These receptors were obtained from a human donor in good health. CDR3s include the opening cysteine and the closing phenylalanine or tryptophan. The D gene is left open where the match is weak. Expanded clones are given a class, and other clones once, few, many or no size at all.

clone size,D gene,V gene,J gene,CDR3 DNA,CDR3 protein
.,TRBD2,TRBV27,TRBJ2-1,TGTGCCAGCAGTCAAAGGGGACTAGCGGGAGCAGTGGATGAGCAGTTCTTC,CASSQRGLAGAVDEQFF
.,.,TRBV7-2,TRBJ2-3,TGTGCCAGCAGCTTAGAGGCAGAAAATACGCAGTATTTT,CASSLEAENTQYF
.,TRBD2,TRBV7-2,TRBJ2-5,TGTGCCAGCAGCACTGGACTAGCGGGGGGGTTCGAGACCCAGTACTTC,CASSTGLAGGFETQYF
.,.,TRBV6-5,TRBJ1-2,TGTGCCAGCAGTCCACAGGGAGAGGGCTACACCTTC,CASSPQGEGYTF
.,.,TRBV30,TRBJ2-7,TGTGCCTGGAGTGGACAGGCATACTCCTACGAGCAGTACTTC,CAWSGQAYSYEQYF
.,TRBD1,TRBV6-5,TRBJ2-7,TGTGCCAGCATTCCCCTAGGGACAGGTCGCGGCGAGCAGTACTTC,CASIPLGTGRGEQYF
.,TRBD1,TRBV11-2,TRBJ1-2,TGTGCCAGCAGCTTCAATGCAGGGGGCGATGGCTACACCTTC,CASSFNAGGDGYTF
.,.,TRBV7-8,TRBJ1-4,TGTGCCAGCAGTCCCGGCCGGGGGTCGAGTAATGAAAAACTGTTTTTT,CASSPGRGSSNEKLFF
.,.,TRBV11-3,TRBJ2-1,TGTGCCAGCAGCTTAATCTATCAGAATGAGCAGTTCTTC,CASSLIYQNEQFF
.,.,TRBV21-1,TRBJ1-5,TGTGCCAGCTCCCGGGGGGCCGATCAGCCCCAGCATTTT,CASSRGADQPQHF
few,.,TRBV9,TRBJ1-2,TGTGCCAGCAGCGTAGGGAGGGCCCTGGACTATGGCTACACCTTC,CASSVGRALDYGYTF
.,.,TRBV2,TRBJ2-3,TGTGCCAGCATCCTCTTTGCAGATACGCAGTATTTT,CASILFADTQYF
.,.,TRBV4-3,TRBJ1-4,TGCGCCAGCAGCCAAGATCGGAATGAAAAACTGTTTTTT,CASSQDRNEKLFF
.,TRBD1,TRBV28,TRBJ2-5,TGTGCCAGCAGGACAGGGGGGTCGCTCGAGACCCAGTACTTC,CASRTGGSLETQYF
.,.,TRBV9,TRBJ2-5,TGTGCCAGCAGCGAAATGTCAGGGATCCAAGAGACCCAGTACTTC,CASSEMSGIQETQYF
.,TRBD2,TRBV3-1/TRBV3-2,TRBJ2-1,TGTGCCAGCAGCCCCGGGACTAGCGGGAGGTGGGAGCAGTTCTTC,CASSPGTSGRWEQFF
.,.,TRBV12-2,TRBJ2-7,TGTGCAAGTCGCTTAGGGACCTTATTGGGGCCCTACGAGCAGTACTTC,CASRLGTLLGPYEQYF
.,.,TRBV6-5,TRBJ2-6,TGTGCCAGCAGTTACACGGGCTCTGGGGCCAACGTCCTGACTTTC,CASSYTGSGANVLTF
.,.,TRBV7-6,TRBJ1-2,TGTGCCAGCAGCCAATTAAGCATGGGGAGTAACTATGGCTACACCTTC,CASSQLSMGSNYGYTF
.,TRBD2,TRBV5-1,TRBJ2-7,TGCGCCAGCAGCCCGGTCACGGGTCAGGGAGGGTCCTACGAGCAGTACTTC,CASSPVTGQGGSYEQYF
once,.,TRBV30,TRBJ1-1,TGTGCCTGGAGTGTCGAGACTGAAGCTTTCTTT,CAWSVETEAFF
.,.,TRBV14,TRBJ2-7,TGTGCCAGCAGGGACTCCGGGACGGGGACCTACGAGCAGTACTTC,CASRDSGTGTYEQYF
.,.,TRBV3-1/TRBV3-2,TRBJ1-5,TGTGCCAGCAGCCAAGATTTACGGGAAACTCAGCCCCAGCATTTT,CASSQDLRETQPQHF
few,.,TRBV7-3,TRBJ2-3,TGTGCCAGCAGCTTAAATACGGGGTCTACGCAGTATTTT,CASSLNTGSTQYF
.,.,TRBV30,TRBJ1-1,TGTGCCTGGGCAGGCCCCGGGGCTGAAGCTTTCTTT,CAWAGPGAEAFF
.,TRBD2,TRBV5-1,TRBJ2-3,TGCGCCAGCAGCCAGACAACTAGCGCCACTAGCACAGATACGCAGTATTTT,CASSQTTSATSTDTQYF
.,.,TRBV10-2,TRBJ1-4,TGCGCCAGCAGTGAAATTAATGAAAAACTGTTTTTT,CASSEINEKLFF
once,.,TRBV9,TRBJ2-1,TGTGCCAGCAGCGTGACAGACAATGAGCAGTTCTTC,CASSVTDNEQFF
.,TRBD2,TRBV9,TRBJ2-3,TGTGCCAGCAGTCTAGCGGGGGGCGGAGATACGCAGTATTTT,CASSLAGGGDTQYF
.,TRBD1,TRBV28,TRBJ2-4,TGTGCCAGCAGTGAATCCCACAGGGGAAACATTCAGTACTTC,CASSESHRGNIQYF
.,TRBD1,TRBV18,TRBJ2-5,TGTGCCAGCTCACGAGACAGGGCGCAAGAGACCCAGTACTTC,CASSRDRAQETQYF
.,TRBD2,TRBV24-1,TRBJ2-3,TGTGCCACCAGTGACAGATCGACTAGCGGGAGTGTGGATACGCAGTATTTT,CATSDRSTSGSVDTQYF
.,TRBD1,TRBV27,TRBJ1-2,TGTGCCAGCAGTCCCTCGGACAGGGTGGATGGCTACACCTTC,CASSPSDRVDGYTF
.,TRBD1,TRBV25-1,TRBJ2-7,TGTGCCAGCAAGGACAGGGTGGACGAGCAGTACTTC,CASKDRVDEQYF
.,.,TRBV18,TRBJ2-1,TGTGCCAGCTCACCAGTAAGTGGAGACAATGAGCAGTTCTTC,CASSPVSGDNEQFF
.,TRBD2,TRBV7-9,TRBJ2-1,TGTGCCAGCAGCGAAGGACTAGCGGGAGCCAATGAGCAGTTCTTC,CASSEGLAGANEQFF
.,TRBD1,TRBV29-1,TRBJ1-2,TGCAGCCCGGGAGGACAGGGGGGCTATGGCTACACCTTC,CSPGGQGGYGYTF
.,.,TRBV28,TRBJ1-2,TGTGCCAGCAGTCAATCGTTTAACTATGGCTACACCTTC,CASSQSFNYGYTF
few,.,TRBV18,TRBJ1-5,TGTGCCAGCTCACCACTAGGCAGGCAGCCCCAGCATTTT,CASSPLGRQPQHF
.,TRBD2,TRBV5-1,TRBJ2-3,TGCGCCAGCAGCTTGGGAATAGGGACTAGAGGAGATACGCAGTATTTT,CASSLGIGTRGDTQYF
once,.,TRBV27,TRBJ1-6,TGTGCCATCCAAAGTCTTTTACCGGGACAACGGGGAACACCCCTCCACTTT,CAIQSLLPGQRGTPLHF
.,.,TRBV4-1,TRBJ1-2,TGCGCCAGCAGCCATCAGGCGCGGCCTGACTATGGCTACACCTTC,CASSHQARPDYGYTF
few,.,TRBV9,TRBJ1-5,TGTGCCAGCAGCGTAGGGGGGGATAGCAATCAGCCCCAGCATTTT,CASSVGGDSNQPQHF
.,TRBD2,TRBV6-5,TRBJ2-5,TGTGCCAGCAGAATAGCGGGGGGGCCTCTGGAGACCCAGTACTTC,CASRIAGGPLETQYF
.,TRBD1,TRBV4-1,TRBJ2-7,TGCGCCAGCAGCCAAGATCGAAGCGGGACAGGGAACTACGAGCAGTACTTC,CASSQDRSGTGNYEQYF
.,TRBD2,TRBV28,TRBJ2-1,TGTGCCAGCAGTCGCCCTGGGAGGGTGTATTCCTACAATGAGCAGTTCTTC,CASSRPGRVYSYNEQFF
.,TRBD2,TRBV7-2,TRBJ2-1,TGTGCCAGCAGCTTAGGGGCGGGACTAGGGTACGAGCAGTTCTTC,CASSLGAGLGYEQFF
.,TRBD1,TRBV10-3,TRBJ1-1,TGTGCCATCAATACCAGGGGGCAGAACACTGAAGCTTTCTTT,CAINTRGQNTEAFF
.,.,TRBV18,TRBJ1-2,TGTGCCAGCTCACCGGAGGCGTATGGCTACACCTTC,CASSPEAYGYTF
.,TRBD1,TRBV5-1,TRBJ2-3,TGCGCCAGCAGCTTACAGGGGGCTAGCACAGATACGCAGTATTTT,CASSLQGASTDTQYF
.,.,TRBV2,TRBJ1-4,TGTGCCAGCAGCCCCTTAACAACTAATGAAAAACTGTTTTTT,CASSPLTTNEKLFF
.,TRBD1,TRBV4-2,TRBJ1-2,TGTGCCAGCAGCCAGGGGACAGGGGGCCAGGGCTACACCTTC,CASSQGTGGQGYTF